What follows is one T cell receptor beta chain and its context. Its recognized antigen is unknown. No base-level quality is on record; no much larger clone is a single base apart. A distance of 21 bases separates the germline ends of V and J, which lose 2 bases and 10 bases respectively. From the cysteine through the phenylalanine, the CDR3 covers 16 amino acids. Only the CDR3 DNA is retained, 48 bases long and in frame from the first base. Based on the germline V gene, the CDR1 and CDR2 sequences are MNHNS and SASEGT. This entry is derived from a study of blood T cell repertoires in COVID-19 (dated by TCRdb to 2018 to 2020). General notes on the study: Collaborator samples came from the United States, Italy and Spain and covered acute and convalescent phases of COVID-19. The samples were drawn from the first 160 participants of the ongoing ImmuneRACE study and from 1,254 subjects provided by 6 global collaborators. The material from the prospective study consisted of cDNA or gDNA derived from T cells, B-cell-depleted T cells, or PBMCs. The repertoires were released in a freely available public database intended as a resource for research on the immune response to SARS-CoV-2. Where available, HLA class I and class II types were obtained from metadata supplied by the sample provider rather than from assay-based typing. Deeply sampled blood TCRbeta repertoires from subjects exposed to, actively infected with, or recovered from COVID-19 were included in the dataset. A de-identified subject ID, COVID-19 status, age in years and sex were almost always included in the sample metadata.

What the research found in general, with its limitations: The quantity of clinical and demographic metadata differed by source and by participant and was supplied without curation.

Each collaborating institution followed its own protocols to collect whole blood in K2EDTA tubes. Collaborator samples were shipped for TCRbeta analysis as frozen whole blood, isolated PBMCs, or DNA extracted from either sample type. TCRbeta CDR3 regions were amplified from genomic DNA using the immunoSEQ Assay, a bias-controlled multiplex PCR. The paper's data handling went like this. Within the assay, amplification of reference gene primers was used to estimate how many nucleated cells each sample contained. To quantify the absolute abundance of each unique TCRbeta CDR3 rearrangement, sequence reads were collapsed and filtered. For each sample, productive Simpson clonality was calculated as the square root of Simpson's diversity index across productive rearrangements. Sourced from immuneACCESS, this table was stored by TCRdb with only in-frame sequences that have V and J called. A share of the clones is absent; for the studies checked, an unresolved V gene accounts for under half, and the remainder has no known explanation. D and trimming come from the DNA, and the V and J calls and clone size come from that table. The sample table lists more than 110,000 clones, roughly 76% of them with a count of one. Around 13% of the sample rests with the top ten.

This TCR derives from an elderly man with acute or convalescent COVID-19. The sample was peripheral blood. The chain is encoded by TRBV6-1 joined to TRBJ2-1, with a tentative D gene TRBD2 over 6 matching bases. The nucleotides read TGTGCCAGCAGTGAATACGGGGGACCACCCGTTAGGGAGCAGTTCTTC. Its protein reads: CASSEYGGPPVREQFF.